The subject of this entry is one TCR beta chain. These data are taken from a study of T cell changes during pregnancy in multiple sclerosis. Generated by immunoSEQ multiplex PCR, the TCRdb table keeps only in-frame clones and is missing some. The table has tens of thousands of clones, nearly 95% seen once; the top ten hold 0.8% to 1%. Germline assignment: CDR1 MNHEY and CDR2 SVGAGI. This CDR3 has 15 residues. Trimming left V 0 bases short and J 1 base short, with 9 bases between. The input for sequencing was peripheral blood, taken in the second trimester of pregnancy. The V and J genes are TRBV6-5 and TRBJ1-2; D may be TRBD1 (6 bases). The clonotype was recovered from a female donor in good health, enrolled as a control in a pregnancy study. The CDR3 DNA reads as TGTGCCAGCAGTTACTCCGGCAGGGGTAACTATGGCTACACCTTC. Encoded protein: CASSYSGRGNYGYTF.